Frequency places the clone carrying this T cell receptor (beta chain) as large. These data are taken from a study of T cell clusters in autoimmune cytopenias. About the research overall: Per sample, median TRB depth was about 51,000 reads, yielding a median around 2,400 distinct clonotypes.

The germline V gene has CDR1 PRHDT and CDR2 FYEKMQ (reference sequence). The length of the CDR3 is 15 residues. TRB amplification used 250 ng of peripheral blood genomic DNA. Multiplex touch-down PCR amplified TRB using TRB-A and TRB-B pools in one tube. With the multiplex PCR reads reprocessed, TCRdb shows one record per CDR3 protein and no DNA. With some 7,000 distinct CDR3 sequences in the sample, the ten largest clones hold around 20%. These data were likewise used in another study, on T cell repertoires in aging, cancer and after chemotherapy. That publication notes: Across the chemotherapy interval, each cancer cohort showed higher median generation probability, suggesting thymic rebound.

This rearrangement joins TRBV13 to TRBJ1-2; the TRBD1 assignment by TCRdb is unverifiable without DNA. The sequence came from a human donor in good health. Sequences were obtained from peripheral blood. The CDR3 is CASSSRDGSNYGYTF.